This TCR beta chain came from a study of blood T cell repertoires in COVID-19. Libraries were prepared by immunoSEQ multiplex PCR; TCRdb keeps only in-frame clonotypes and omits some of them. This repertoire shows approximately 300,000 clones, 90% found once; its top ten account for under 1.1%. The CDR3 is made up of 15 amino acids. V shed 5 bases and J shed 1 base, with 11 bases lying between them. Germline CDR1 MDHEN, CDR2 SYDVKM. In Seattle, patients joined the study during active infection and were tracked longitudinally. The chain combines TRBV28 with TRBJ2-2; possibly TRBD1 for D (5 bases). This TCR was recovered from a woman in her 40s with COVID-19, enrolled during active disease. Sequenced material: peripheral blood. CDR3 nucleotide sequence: TGTGCCAGCAGTCCTACTCAGGGGAACACCGGGGAGCTGTTTTTT. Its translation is CASSPTQGNTGELFF.